The sequence of this T cell receptor beta chain was determined in a study of blood T cell repertoires in COVID-19. Deletions cut 2 bases from V and 1 base from J, with 10 bases between. The CDR3 contains 15 residues. Germline CDR1 is SGHAT and CDR2 is FQNNGV. Measured with immunoSEQ multiplex PCR; TCRdb has only the in-frame clones, and not every one. Found here are around 170,000 clones, 80% of them singletons; the top ten hold about 15%. This clonotype was sampled from a man aged 55 to 69 who had been exposed to COVID-19. Sequencing input: PBMCs or T cells enriched from blood (not recorded which). V is TRBV11-2 and J is TRBJ2-3; D call uncertain. For the CDR3, the DNA is TGTGCCAGCAGCTTATATCCCCCGGGCACAGATACGCAGTATTTT. Amino acid sequence: CASSLYPPGTDTQYF.